The 14 T cell receptor beta chains below were found in one sample sequenced in a study of T cell responses to AZD1222 COVID-19 vaccine. Sequencing used immunoSEQ multiplex PCR; TCRdb keeps in-frame clones, though not all of them. The sample lists more than 95,000 clones; about 86% were seen once. Sequencing used peripheral blood, obtained 28 days after the second AZD1222 dose. Receptors were obtained from an adult who received the AZD1222 COVID-19 vaccine.

The chain recombines TRBV12-3 or TRBV12-4 with TRBJ1-2; 8 nucleotides line up with TRBD1. Trimming cost V 6 bases and J 8 bases; bases outside gene matches: 8. This CDR3 is built from 13 residues. The CDR3: CASSQTGGDGYTF. CDR3 nucleotide sequence: TGTGCCAGCAGCCAAACAGGGGGGGACGGCTACACCTTC.

The chain employs TRBV7-2 and TRBJ1-5; D not resolved. Trimming stripped 5 bases from V and 2 bases from J, with 13 bases between. The CDR3 totals 15 residues. The germline V gene encodes CDR1 SGHTA and CDR2 FQGNSA. This CDR3 is CASSRSQNGNQPQHF. The DNA of the CDR3 is TGTGCCAGCAGCCGCAGCCAAAATGGCAATCAGCCCCAGCATTTT.

This chain links TRBV7-2 with TRBJ1-2; 8 bases map to TRBD1. Trimming cost V 6 bases and J 6 bases; bases outside gene matches: 6. Germline-derived CDR1 and CDR2 are SGHTA and FQGNSA. This CDR3 has 13 residues. CDR3 in DNA: TGTGCCAGCAGGGGACAGGTCGGCCATGGCTACACCTTC. Residues: CASRGQVGHGYTF.

The chain couples TRBV11-1 to TRBJ1-5; a possible D gene is TRBD1 (5 bases). The V and J ends lost 0 bases and 5 bases respectively, with 5 bases between them. CDR3 length: 13 amino acids. CDR1 and CDR2 from the germline V gene are SGHAT and FQDESV (reference sequence). In DNA form, the CDR3 reads TGTGCCAGCAGCTTAGCAGGGGATCAGCCCCAGCATTTT. Translated: CASSLAGDQPQHF.

This clone has just a few counts. The chain combines TRBV7-3 with TRBJ1-1; possibly TRBD1 for D (6 bases). The V and J ends lost 4 bases and 5 bases respectively, with 14 bases between them. The germline CDR1 and CDR2 sequences are SGHTA and FQGTGA. The CDR3 sequence is 14 residues long. The CDR3 is CASSYIGGQTEAFF. CDR3 bases: TGTGCCAGCAGCTACATAGGGGGTCAGACTGAAGCTTTCTTT.

This clone was seen more than once but under ten times. CDR3 in DNA: TGTGCCAGCAGAATTTCCGGGACAGGGGGTAATTCACCCCTCCACTTT. This sequence encodes CASRISGTGGNSPLHF. V is TRBV7-9 and J is TRBJ1-6; TRBD1 agrees at 11 bases. This CDR3 is 16 amino acids long. Unmatched junction bases numbered 7, after V lost 6 bases and J lost 6 bases. Germline V gene lookup returns CDR1 SEHNR and CDR2 FQNEAQ (reference sequence).

The chain carries TRBV18 and TRBJ1-1; D remains ambiguous. The CDR3 contains 16 residues. Trimming stripped 0 bases from V and 0 bases from J, with 11 bases between. Germline V CDR1 and CDR2: KGHSH, LQKENI. Here the CDR3 reads CASSPPPAHMNTEAFF. CDR3 DNA sequence: TGTGCCAGCTCACCACCCCCCGCCCACATGAACACTGAAGCTTTCTTT.

V is TRBV7-2 and J is TRBJ1-5, with D unclear. CDR3 length: 15 residues. Germline CDR1 is SGHTA and CDR2 is FQGNSA. Trimming shortened V by 2 bases and J by 0 bases, and 8 bases separated the two germline ends. CDR3 in DNA: TGTGCCAGCAGCTTATTAAGTGGTAGCAATCAGCCCCAGCATTTT. It specifies CASSLLSGSNQPQHF.

The chain couples TRBV20-1 to TRBJ2-1; no firm D call. CDR1 is DFQATT, CDR2 SNEGSKA, per germline (reference sequence). The V and J ends lost 3 bases and 4 bases respectively, with 7 bases between them. The CDR3 sequence is 12 residues long. The CDR3 DNA follows: TGCAGTGCTAGTGGATCGTACAATGAGCAGTTCTTC. Residues: CSASGSYNEQFF.

The chain combines TRBV6-4 with TRBJ2-1; 9 bases match TRBD1. V lost 4 bases, J lost 5 bases, and 6 bases stayed unmatched. The CDR3 contains 15 residues. The V gene's germline CDR1 is MRHNA and CDR2 SNTAGT. The CDR3 DNA sequence: TGTGCCAGCAGTGGCGAACAGGGGGCTCACAATGAGCAGTTCTTC. Translating it yields CASSGEQGAHNEQFF.

The V gene is TRBV7-9, the J gene TRBJ1-2; D not resolved. The germline gives CDR1 SEHNR, CDR2 FQNEAQ (reference sequence). V dropped 5 bases and J dropped 4 bases, with 8 bases sitting between them. CDR3 length equals 12 residues. In nucleotides, the CDR3 is TGTGCCAGCAGCCATCTAGCCTATGGCTACACCTTC. Translating it yields CASSHLAYGYTF.

V gene TRBV11-2 combines with J gene TRBJ2-1; D gene uncertain. Germline V gene lookup returns CDR1 SGHAT and CDR2 FQNNGV. V was clipped by 1 base and J by 5 bases, with 9 bases between them. The CDR3 has 14 amino acids. The DNA for the CDR3 is TGTGCCAGCAGCTTAGTCAACGAAAACAATGAGCAGTTCTTC. It yields the protein CASSLVNENNEQFF.

The rearrangement uses TRBV3-1 (or the pseudogene TRBV3-2) and TRBJ2-2; D uncertain. The CDR3 runs 13 residues. Germline lookup yields CDR1 LGHDT and CDR2 YNNKEL (reference sequence). V dropped 2 bases and J dropped 4 bases, with 5 bases sitting between them. CDR3 in DNA: TGTGCCAGCAGCCAACTTTCCACCGGGGAGCTGTTTTTT. It is translated as CASSQLSTGELFF.

V and J are TRBV11-1 and TRBJ2-7; D is possibly TRBD2 (5 bases). CDR3 length: 15 residues. V was trimmed by 1 base and J by 0 bases, leaving 10 bases between them. Germline lookup yields CDR1 SGHAT and CDR2 FQDESV (reference sequence). The CDR3 loop reads CASSLVGGGSYEQYF. The CDR3 bases are TGTGCCAGCAGCTTAGTTGGCGGAGGCTCCTACGAGCAGTACTTC. Based on the CDR3 plus reference TRBV11-1 and TRBJ2-7, the full variable domain is EAEVAQSPRYKITEKSQAVAFWCDPISGHATLYWYRQILGQGPELLVQFQDESVVDDSQLPKDRFSAERLKGVDSTLKIQPAELGDSAMYLCASSLVGGGSYEQYFGPGTRLTVT.